The 12 T cell receptor beta chains below come from one sample, sequenced in a study of cytomegalovirus exposure and HLA in healthy donors. TCRdb's copy holds only in-frame clones and misses some; the assay was immunoSEQ multiplex PCR. The sample lists 100,000 to 150,000 clones; around 90% were seen once. Source material: PBMCs. All receptors derive from a woman in her late teens or twenties in good health and CMV-seronegative.

The chain is built from TRBV10-2 and TRBJ1-2; TRBD1 matches at 8 bases. CDR3 length: 15 amino acids. V was clipped by 7 bases and J by 2 bases; unmatched bases: 9. Germline CDR1 is WSHSY and CDR2 is SAAADI. The CDR3 is CASMSAGGKNYGYTF. In nucleotides, the CDR3 is TGCGCCAGCATGTCCGCAGGGGGCAAGAACTATGGCTACACCTTC.

This clone was detected a few times. This chain uses TRBV5-8 with TRBJ1-1; D gene ambiguous. Germline V lookup: CDR1 SGHTS, CDR2 YDEGEE. The CDR3 consists of 13 residues. Trimming pared 5 bases from V and 0 bases from J, leaving 8 bases between. The CDR3 DNA follows: TGTGCCAGCAGTGTACTAATGAACACTGAAGCTTTCTTT. This codes for CASSVLMNTEAFF. The complete variable domain, with remaining parts taken from reference TRBV5-8 and TRBJ1-1, reads EAGVTQSPTHLIKTRGQQATLRCSPISGHTSVYWYQQALGLGLQFLLWYDEGEERNRGNFPPRFSGRQFPNYSSELNVNALELEDSALYLCASSVLMNTEAFFGQGTRLTVV.

The chain employs TRBV28 and TRBJ2-7, with 7 bases fitting TRBD1. The CDR3 totals 14 residues. Germline V gene sequence: CDR1 MDHEN, CDR2 SYDVKM. V dropped 3 bases and J dropped 4; count of bases not matched to a gene: 6. Here the CDR3 DNA reads TGTGCCAGCAGTTTGCCAGGGGGTAGTTACGAGCAGTACTTC. It encodes CASSLPGGSYEQYF.

V and J are TRBV6-1 and TRBJ1-1; no clear D gene. The CDR3 totals 13 residues. Germline-derived CDR1 and CDR2 are MNHNS and SASEGT. V lost 5 bases to trimming and J lost 5 bases, with 12 bases between them. The chain's CDR3 is CASSSQIGTEAFF. CDR3 DNA sequence: TGTGCCAGCAGTTCCCAAATCGGGACTGAAGCTTTCTTT.

The V gene is TRBV11-2, the J gene TRBJ2-1; TRBD2 matches 10 bases. The germline gives CDR1 SGHAT, CDR2 FQNNGV. With 3 bases clipped from V and 5 bases from J, the junction kept 7 bases outside the gene matches. The length of the CDR3 is 16 residues. The CDR3 DNA sequence: TGTGCCAGCAGCTTTGGAGTAGCGGGAGGTCACAATGAGCAGTTCTTC. Its protein is CASSFGVAGGHNEQFF.

This chain joins TRBV30 and TRBJ2-7, with D perhaps TRBD2 (7 bases). The CDR3 sequence is 12 residues long. V lost 3 bases and J 6 bases, leaving 12 bases between the germline ends. Germline V gene sequence: CDR1 GTSNPN, CDR2 SVGIG (reference sequence). CDR3: CAWSPGGIEQYF. The CDR3 nucleotides are TGTGCCTGGAGCCCGGGGGGCATCGAGCAGTACTTC.

The V call is TRBV7-9, the J call TRBJ2-3; 9 bases agree with TRBD2. The length of the CDR3 is 16 residues. The V segment lost 1 base and the J segment 4 bases; nucleotides outside the gene matches: 6. CDR1 is SEHNR, CDR2 FQNEAQ, per germline (reference sequence). CDR3 DNA sequence: TGTGCCAGCAGCTTAGAAGCGGGGGGCGGCGCAGATACGCAGTATTTT. This encodes CASSLEAGGGADTQYF.

J is TRBJ2-1 and V is TRBV9, with 8 bases that match TRBD2. Germline V gene lookup returns CDR1 SGDLS and CDR2 YYNGEE. V lost 4 bases, J lost 7 bases, and 19 bases stayed unmatched. The CDR3 is 18 residues long. The CDR3 nucleotides read TGTGCCAGCAGCCCCCCAGAACTAGCGGATCTAGAGGCGAATGAGCAGTTCTTC. This codes for CASSPPELADLEANEQFF.

The chain has TRBV19 and TRBJ1-5, with TRBD1 identical over 8 bases. This CDR3 contains 14 residues. V lost 9 bases to trimming and J lost 2 bases; unmatched junction nucleotides: 6. CDR1 and CDR2 from the germline V gene are LNHDA and SQIVND (reference sequence). Here the CDR3 DNA reads TGTGCCAGCATCGACAGGGGTGGCAATCAGCCCCAGCATTTT. This codes for CASIDRGGNQPQHF. The variable domain in full, with the rest retrieved from reference TRBV19 and TRBJ1-5, is DGGITQSPKYLFRKEGQNVTLSCEQNLNHDAMYWYRQDPGQGLRLIYYSQIVNDFQKGDIAEGYSVSREKKESFPLTVTSAQKNPTAFYLCASIDRGGNQPQHFGDGTRLSIL.

This chain joins TRBV30 and TRBJ1-6; 7 bases agree with TRBD1. CDR1 is GTSNPN, CDR2 SVGIG, per germline (reference sequence). The CDR3 runs 12 residues. The ends lost 5 bases at V and 7 bases at J; junction bases unmatched: 2. The CDR3 nucleotides read TGTGCCTGGGGGGACAGAAATTCACCCCTCCACTTT. It specifies CAWGDRNSPLHF. Full variable domain (remainder filled in from reference TRBV30 and TRBJ1-6): SQTIHQWPATLVQPVGSPLSLECTVEGTSNPNLYWYRQAAGRGLQLLFYSVGIGQISSEVPQNLSASRPQDRQFILSSKKLLLSDSGFYLCAWGDRNSPLHFGNGTRLTVT.

The V call is TRBV7-6, the J call TRBJ2-1, with D possibly TRBD2 on 6 matching bases. The CDR3 spans 17 residues. The V end lost 3 bases, the J end lost 6 bases, and 21 bases lay between the germline ends. Germline assignment: CDR1 SGHVS and CDR2 FNYEAQ. In nucleotides, the CDR3 is TGTGCCAGCAGCTTGGAACCCGGACTATACGTGGGCAATGAGCAGTTCTTC. Translating it yields CASSLEPGLYVGNEQFF.

The V gene is TRBV5-1, the J gene TRBJ1-3; D uncertain. The CDR3 totals 15 residues. V was trimmed by 4 bases and J by 5 bases, leaving 16 bases between them. CDR1 and CDR2 from the germline V gene are SGHRS and YFSETQ. The CDR3 DNA reads as TGCGCCAGCAGCCCACCTCTGGGCTCAAGAAACACCATATATTTT. Amino acids: CASSPPLGSRNTIYF.